This T cell receptor beta chain was sequenced for a study of cytomegalovirus exposure and HLA in healthy donors. The data were produced by immunoSEQ multiplex PCR, yet TCRdb's version contains in-frame clones alone and is incomplete. The sample shows tens of thousands of clones, over 85% of them seen only once. Trimming left V 4 bases short and J 0 bases short, with 10 bases between. Germline V gene data show CDR1 as SGHRS and CDR2 as YFSETQ. CDR3 size: 15 residues. The sample was PBMCs. The clonotype was recovered from a man between 18 and 29 years old in good health and CMV-seropositive. The chain has TRBV5-1 and TRBJ1-4, with D tentatively TRBD1 (6 bases). CDR3 DNA: TGCGCCAGCAGCAGAGGACAGACAACTAATGAAAAACTGTTTTTT. Its translation is CASSRGQTTNEKLFF. Full variable domain (remainder filled in from reference TRBV5-1 and TRBJ1-4): KAGVTQTPRYLIKTRGQQVTLSCSPISGHRSVSWYQQTPGQGLQFLFEYFSETQRNKGNFPGRFSGRQFSNSRSEMNVSTLELGDSALYLCASSRGQTTNEKLFFGSGTQLSVL.